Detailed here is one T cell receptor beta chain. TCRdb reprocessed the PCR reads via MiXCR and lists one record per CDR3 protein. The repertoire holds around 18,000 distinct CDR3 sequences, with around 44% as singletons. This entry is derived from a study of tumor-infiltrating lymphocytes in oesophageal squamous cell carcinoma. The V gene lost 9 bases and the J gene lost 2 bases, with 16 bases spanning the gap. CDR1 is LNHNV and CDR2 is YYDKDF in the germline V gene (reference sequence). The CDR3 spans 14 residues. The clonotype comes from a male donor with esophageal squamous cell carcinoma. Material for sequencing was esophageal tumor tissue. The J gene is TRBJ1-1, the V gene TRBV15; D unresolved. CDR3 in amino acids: CATQRVRENTEAFF. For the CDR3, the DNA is TGTGCCACTCAAAGGGTGAGAGAAAACACTGAAGCTTTCTTT.